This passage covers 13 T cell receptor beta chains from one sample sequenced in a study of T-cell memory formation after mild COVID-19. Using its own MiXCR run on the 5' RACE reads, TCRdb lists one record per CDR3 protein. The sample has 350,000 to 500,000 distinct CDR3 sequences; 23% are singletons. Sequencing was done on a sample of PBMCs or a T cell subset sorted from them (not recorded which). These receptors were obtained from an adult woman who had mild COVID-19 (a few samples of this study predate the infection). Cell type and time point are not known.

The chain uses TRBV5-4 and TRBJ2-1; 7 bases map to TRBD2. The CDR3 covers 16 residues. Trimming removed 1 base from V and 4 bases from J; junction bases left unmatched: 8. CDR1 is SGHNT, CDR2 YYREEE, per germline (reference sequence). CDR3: CASSLLAGVSYNEQFF. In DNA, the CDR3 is TGTGCCAGCAGCTTGCTGGCGGGAGTCAGTTACAATGAGCAGTTCTTC.

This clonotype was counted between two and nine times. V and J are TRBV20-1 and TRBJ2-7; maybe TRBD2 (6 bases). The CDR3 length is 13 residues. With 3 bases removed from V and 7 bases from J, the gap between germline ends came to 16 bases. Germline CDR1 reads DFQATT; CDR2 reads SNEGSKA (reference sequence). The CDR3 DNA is TGCAGTGCTAGCAGAGCGGGCGTCCCGGAGCAGTACTTC. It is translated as CSASRAGVPEQYF.

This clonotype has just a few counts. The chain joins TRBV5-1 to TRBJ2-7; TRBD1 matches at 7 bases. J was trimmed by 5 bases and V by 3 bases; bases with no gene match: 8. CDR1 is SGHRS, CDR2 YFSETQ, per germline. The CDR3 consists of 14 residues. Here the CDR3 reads CASSSPTGSHEQYF. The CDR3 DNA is TGCGCCAGCAGCTCACCGACAGGGTCCCACGAGCAGTACTTC.

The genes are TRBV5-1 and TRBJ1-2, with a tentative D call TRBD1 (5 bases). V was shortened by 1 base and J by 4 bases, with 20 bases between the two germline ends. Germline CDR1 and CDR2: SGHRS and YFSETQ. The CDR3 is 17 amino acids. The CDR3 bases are TGCGCCAGCAGCTTGATAGGGACCGACGCCAGTACCTATGGCTACACCTTC. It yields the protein CASSLIGTDASTYGYTF.

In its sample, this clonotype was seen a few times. This CDR3 is CATRSEQDYYEQYF. Here the CDR3 DNA reads TGTGCCACCAGATCCGAACAGGATTACTACGAGCAGTACTTC. The J gene is TRBJ2-7, the V gene TRBV24-1; tentatively, D is TRBD1 (5 bases). Germline CDR1 and CDR2: KGHDR and SFDVKD. This CDR3 comprises 14 residues. The ends were cut back, 7 bases at V and 3 bases at J, with 15 bases in the middle.

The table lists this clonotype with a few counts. The CDR3 loop is CASSVVPAGGRTGELFF. The CDR3 DNA follows: TGTGCCAGCAGCGTAGTTCCAGCGGGAGGTAGAACCGGGGAGCTGTTTTTT. V usage is TRBV9 and J usage is TRBJ2-2; 9 bases align to TRBD2. The V gene's germline CDR1 is SGDLS and CDR2 YYNGEE. CDR3 size: 17 residues. The ends lost 0 bases at V and 5 bases at J; junction bases unmatched: 8.

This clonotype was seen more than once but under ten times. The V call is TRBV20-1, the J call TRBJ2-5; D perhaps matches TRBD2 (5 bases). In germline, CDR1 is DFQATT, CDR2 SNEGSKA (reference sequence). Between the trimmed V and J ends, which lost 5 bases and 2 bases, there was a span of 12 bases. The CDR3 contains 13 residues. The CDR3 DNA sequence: TGCAGTGCTCTCGGGAACGGACAAGAGACCCAGTACTTC. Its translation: CSALGNGQETQYF.

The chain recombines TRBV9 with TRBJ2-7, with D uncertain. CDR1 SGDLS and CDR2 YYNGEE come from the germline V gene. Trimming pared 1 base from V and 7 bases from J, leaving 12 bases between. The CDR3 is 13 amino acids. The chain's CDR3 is CASSVSGRGEQYF. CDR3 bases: TGTGCCAGCAGCGTAAGTGGTCGCGGAGAGCAGTACTTC.

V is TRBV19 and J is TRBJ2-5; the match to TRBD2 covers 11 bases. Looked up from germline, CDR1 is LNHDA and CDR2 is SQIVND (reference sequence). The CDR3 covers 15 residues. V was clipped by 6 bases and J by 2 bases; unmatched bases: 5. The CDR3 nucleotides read TGTGCCAGTAGCCGGACTAGCGGGCGACAAGAGACCCAGTACTTC. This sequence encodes CASSRTSGRQETQYF.

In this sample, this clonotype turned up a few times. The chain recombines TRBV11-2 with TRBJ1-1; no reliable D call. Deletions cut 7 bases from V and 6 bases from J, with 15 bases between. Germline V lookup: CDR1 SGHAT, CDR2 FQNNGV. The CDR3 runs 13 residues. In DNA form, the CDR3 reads TGTGCCAGCACCTCCGGCGGACGGGCTGAAGCTTTCTTT. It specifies CASTSGGRAEAFF.

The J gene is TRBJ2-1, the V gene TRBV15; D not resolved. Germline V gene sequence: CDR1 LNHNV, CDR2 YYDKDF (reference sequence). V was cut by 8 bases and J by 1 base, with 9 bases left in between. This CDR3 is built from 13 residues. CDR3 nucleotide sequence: TGTGCCACCGATGGGGAATCCTACAATGAGCAGTTCTTC. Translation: CATDGESYNEQFF.

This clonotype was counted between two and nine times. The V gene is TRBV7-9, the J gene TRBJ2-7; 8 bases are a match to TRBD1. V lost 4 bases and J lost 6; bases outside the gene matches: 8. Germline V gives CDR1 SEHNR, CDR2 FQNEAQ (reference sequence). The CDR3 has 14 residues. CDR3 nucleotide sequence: TGTGCCAGCAGCTCTCCGGGACAGGCCTCCGAGCAGTACTTC. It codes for CASSSPGQASEQYF.

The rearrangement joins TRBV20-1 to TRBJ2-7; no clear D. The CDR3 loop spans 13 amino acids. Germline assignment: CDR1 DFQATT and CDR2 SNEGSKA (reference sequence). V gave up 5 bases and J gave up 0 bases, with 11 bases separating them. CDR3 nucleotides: TGCAGTGCTCCAGGAACAAGCTCCTACGAGCAGTACTTC. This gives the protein CSAPGTSSYEQYF.